Shown below are 30 T cell receptor beta chains from a single sample sequenced in a study of post-analysis software for immune sequencing data (dated by TCRdb to between 2014 and 2017). What these receptors recognize is not known. On the study overall, not on this receptor specifically: Patients showed significantly higher frequencies than controls for 4 or 5 TRBV segments, among them TRBV5-6, TRBV5-1 and TRBV20-1.

Library preparation used PCR. TCRdb records Illumina HiSeq 2500 as the sequencer. Unique molecular identifiers were incorporated into TCR beta cDNA libraries to reduce PCR and sequencing biases. TCRdb reprocessing: public reads trimmed at Q25 with fastp, clones called with MiXCR, in-frame beta chains kept. Identical CDR3 proteins give one entry, which carries the most common genes and DNA. The sample table records about 430,000 distinct CDR3 sequences; about 39% of these occur just once. The ten largest clones capture 7.6% of the sample. The sequencing input was blood. The source is a girl aged 2 to 9 with multiple sclerosis.

The chain carries TRBV7-3 and TRBJ2-1; D is undetermined. The CDR3 loop spans 15 amino acids. CDR1 and CDR2 from the germline V gene are SGHTA and FQGTGA. Trimming took off 2 bases at V and 1 base at J, with 9 bases between the two ends. CDR3 amino acids: CASSLAGPSYNEQFF. The CDR3 nucleotides are TGTGCCAGCAGCTTAGCAGGACCTTCCTACAATGAGCAGTTCTTC.

The chain has TRBV3-1 and TRBJ2-7, with D maybe TRBD2 (6 bases). V gave up 6 bases and J gave up 10 bases, with 16 bases separating them. This CDR3 spans 12 amino acids. The germline CDR1 and CDR2 sequences are LGHDT and YNNKEL (reference sequence). The DNA of the CDR3 is TGTGCCAGCAGTCGTTTCTGGGAGGCCCAGTACTTC. This translates into CASSRFWEAQYF.

This clonotype was counted only a few times. The chain is built from TRBV20-1 and TRBJ1-2; weak D call: TRBD1 (5 bases). The V end was cut by 1 base, the J end by 7 bases, with 13 bases between. The CDR3 has 13 residues. Germline V gives CDR1 DFQATT, CDR2 SNEGSKA (reference sequence). CDR3: CSARGLGGAGYTF. The CDR3 DNA reads as TGCAGTGCTAGAGGCCTTGGAGGGGCTGGCTACACCTTC.

This clonotype was counted between two and nine times. One end of the junction fails to match germline, which may point to a read error. The CDR3 spells CASSLDQGDEQFF. CDR3 nucleotide sequence: TGTGCTAGCAGCTTAGACCAGGGCGATGAGCAGTTCTTC. The chain joins TRBV7-7 to TRBJ2-1, with D possibly matching TRBD1 (5 bases). Germline V gene sequence: CDR1 SSHAT, CDR2 FNYEAQ (reference sequence). The CDR3 is made up of 13 amino acids. The full variable domain, its missing parts supplied by reference TRBV7-7 and TRBJ2-1, is GAGVSQSPRYKVTKRGQDVTLRCDPISSHATLYWYQQALGQGPEFLTYFNYEAQPDKSGLPSDRFSAERPEGSISTLTIQRTEQRDSAMYRCASSLDQGDEQFFGPGTRLTVL.

The chain has TRBV6-5 and TRBJ1-1; no reliable D call. This CDR3 has 13 residues. CDR1 is MNHEY, CDR2 SVGAGI, per germline. Trimming removed 6 bases at V and 0 bases at J, with 8 bases between. The CDR3 spells CASSHDLNTEAFF. In nucleotides, the CDR3 is TGTGCCAGCAGCCACGACCTGAACACTGAAGCTTTCTTT.

The chain recombines TRBV19 with TRBJ2-3, with D maybe TRBD1 (5 bases). Germline V gene sequence: CDR1 LNHDA, CDR2 SQIVND (reference sequence). The CDR3 is 14 residues long. V lost 9 bases and J lost 6, with 19 bases in between. CDR3 DNA sequence: TGTGCCAGGGAAAGAGACAGATTCAGGGATACGCAGTATTTT. This codes for CARERDRFRDTQYF. Looking up the rest from reference TRBV19 and TRBJ2-3 gives the full variable domain: DGGITQSPKYLFRKEGQNVTLSCEQNLNHDAMYWYRQDPGQGLRLIYYSQIVNDFQKGDIAEGYSVSREKKESFPLTVTSAQKNPTAFYLCARERDRFRDTQYFGPGTRLTVL.

The chain carries TRBV25-1 and TRBJ2-1; 8 bases are shared with TRBD2. Germline V gene lookup returns CDR1 MGHDK and CDR2 SYGVNS. The CDR3 spans 17 residues. V lost 1 base to trimming and J lost 8 bases; unmatched junction nucleotides: 13. The CDR3 DNA reads as TGTGCCAGCAGTGAATCCAGTCTCGGGAGGGCCGGCGATGAGCAGTTCTTC. This translates into CASSESSLGRAGDEQFF.

The genes are TRBV3-1 and TRBJ2-1, with D perhaps assigned TRBD1 or TRBD2 (5 bases each). Trimming left V 4 bases short and J 5 bases short, with 21 bases between. The CDR3 has 17 amino acids. Germline loops: CDR1 LGHDT, CDR2 YNNKEL (reference sequence). The CDR3 DNA reads as TGTGCCAGCAGCCTCGGGACGCACTTAACGGGGCACAATGAGCAGTTCTTC. This encodes CASSLGTHLTGHNEQFF.

This clonotype was observed at least ten times. The chain has TRBV29-1 and TRBJ2-5; D uncertain. Germline CDR1 SQVTM, CDR2 ANQGSEA. With 5 bases removed from V and 4 bases from J, the gap between germline ends came to 14 bases. This CDR3 spans 13 amino acids. CDR3 region: CSVILVVGETQYF. The CDR3 bases are TGCAGCGTTATTCTAGTCGTGGGAGAGACCCAGTACTTC.

This clonotype was observed a few times. This sequence joins TRBV5-1 and TRBJ1-2, with TRBD1 as a possible D gene (5 bases). V was pared by 5 bases and J by 5 bases, with 16 bases between. CDR1 is SGHRS and CDR2 is YFSETQ in the germline V gene. The CDR3 has 14 amino acids. The CDR3 DNA reads as TGCGCCAGCAGATCCCCGACAGCGTTTTATGGCTACACCTTC. Translated, it gives CASRSPTAFYGYTF.

CDR3 bases: TGCGCCAGCAGCCAAGTAGGGAACACCGGGGAGCTGTTTTTT. Encoded protein: CASSQVGNTGELFF. The rearrangement joins TRBV4-1 to TRBJ2-2; D not certain. Germline lookup yields CDR1 MGHRA and CDR2 YSYEKL. V was clipped by 1 base and J by 1 base, with 4 bases between them. This CDR3 comprises 14 residues.

The rearrangement uses TRBV3-1 and TRBJ1-2, with a weak D call TRBD1 (5 bases). CDR3 length equals 15 residues. V was cut by 2 bases and J by 4 bases, with 14 bases left in between. The germline gives CDR1 LGHDT, CDR2 YNNKEL (reference sequence). The chain's CDR3 is CASSQNSGRPYGYTF. DNA of the CDR3: TGTGCCAGCAGCCAAAACTCGGGACGGCCCTATGGCTACACCTTC.

This rearrangement joins TRBV20-1 to TRBJ2-1, with D uncertain. Germline CDR1 is DFQATT and CDR2 is SNEGSKA (reference sequence). V shed 6 bases and J shed 8 bases, with 11 bases lying between them. The CDR3 runs to 11 residues. CDR3 protein: CSAAELDEQFF. DNA for the CDR3: TGCAGTGCCGCCGAATTGGATGAGCAGTTCTTC.

This chain uses TRBV5-6 with TRBJ2-7; possible D gene TRBD1, 5 bases. Germline CDR1 and CDR2: SGHDT and YYEEEE. The V end lost 7 bases, the J end lost 7 bases, and 15 bases lay between the germline ends. The CDR3 has 12 residues. The CDR3 DNA follows: TGTGCCAGCGGCCGACAGTTTACGGAGCAGTACTTC. Protein product: CASGRQFTEQYF.

The chain has TRBV29-1 and TRBJ2-3; D uncertain. Trimming took 3 bases from V and 0 from J, leaving 13 bases between them. Germline CDR1 reads SQVTM; CDR2 reads ANQGSEA. The CDR3 loop spans 15 amino acids. CDR3 in amino acids: CSVEGGSSSTDTQYF. Written as DNA, the CDR3 is TGCAGCGTTGAGGGTGGGTCCAGCAGCACAGATACGCAGTATTTT.

In this sample, this clonotype turned up a few times. The V gene is TRBV5-1, the J gene TRBJ2-4; tentatively, D is TRBD2 (6 bases). Trimming took 4 bases from V and 0 from J, leaving 17 bases between them. The germline CDR1 and CDR2 sequences are SGHRS and YFSETQ. CDR3 size: 17 residues. The CDR3 here is CASSDPGLLGAKNIQYF. CDR3 coding DNA: TGCGCCAGCAGCGATCCGGGACTCCTGGGAGCCAAAAACATTCAGTACTTC.

This clonotype turned up a few times. The V call is TRBV27, the J call TRBJ2-5, with a tentative D call TRBD1 (5 bases). From germline, CDR1 is MNHEY and CDR2 SMNVEV (reference sequence). This CDR3 contains 13 residues. V dropped 2 bases and J dropped 5 bases, with 9 bases sitting between them. CDR3 sequence (DNA): TGTGCCAGCAGTTTAATCAGGGCCGAGACCCAGTACTTC. As protein: CASSLIRAETQYF.

This clonotype was recorded a few times. The chain links TRBV5-1 to TRBJ2-5, with 7 bases identical to TRBD2. V trimming: 0 bases; J trimming: 2 bases; junction bases outside the gene matches: 4. Germline V gene sequence: CDR1 SGHRS, CDR2 YFSETQ. The length of the CDR3 is 15 residues. In DNA form, the CDR3 reads TGCGCCAGCAGCTTGGAATCGGGAGGTCAAGAGACCCAGTACTTC. It yields the protein CASSLESGGQETQYF.

The chain couples TRBV19 to TRBJ2-1; D gene uncertain. Deletions cut 1 base from V and 6 bases from J, with 13 bases between. Germline V gene sequence: CDR1 LNHDA, CDR2 SQIVND (reference sequence). The CDR3 length is 15 residues. CDR3 sequence (DNA): TGTGCCAGTAGTATAGTTGTCTCATTGGTCAATGAGCAGTTCTTC. Translating it yields CASSIVVSLVNEQFF.

The chain combines TRBV3-1 with TRBJ2-5; D is ambiguous. V was pared by 2 bases and J by 1 base, with 11 bases between. CDR1 is LGHDT and CDR2 is YNNKEL in the germline V gene (reference sequence). The CDR3 is 15 amino acids. CDR3 amino acids: CASSQRRTLQETQYF. CDR3 in DNA: TGTGCCAGCAGCCAACGGCGTACCCTCCAAGAGACCCAGTACTTC.

The chain is built from TRBV5-1 and TRBJ2-3; TRBD2 might be the D (6 bases). Germline loops: CDR1 SGHRS, CDR2 YFSETQ. The CDR3 contains 14 residues. V lost 7 bases to trimming and J lost 2 bases, with 14 bases between them. The CDR3 is CASCTAGSTDTQYF. The CDR3, as DNA: TGCGCCAGCTGTACAGCGGGTTCCACAGATACGCAGTATTTT.

This clonotype was observed a few times. The chain employs TRBV5-1 and TRBJ1-4; D is perhaps TRBD1 (6 bases). Germline V gene sequence: CDR1 SGHRS, CDR2 YFSETQ. There are 17 residues in the CDR3. With 0 bases removed from V and 5 bases from J, the gap between germline ends came to 17 bases. This chain's CDR3 is CASSLDSPQGGNEKLFF. The CDR3, as DNA: TGCGCCAGCAGCTTGGATTCTCCACAGGGCGGGAATGAAAAACTGTTTTTT.

The count of this clonotype is one. The chain employs TRBV15 and TRBJ2-7; D may be TRBD1 (6 bases). There are 13 residues in the CDR3. V shed 5 bases and J shed 6 bases, with 14 bases lying between them. CDR1 and CDR2 from the germline V gene are LNHNV and YYDKDF (reference sequence). The CDR3 sequence: CATSPRTETEQYF. Written as DNA, the CDR3 is TGTGCCACCAGCCCCCGGACAGAAACCGAGCAGTACTTC. Together with reference TRBV15 and TRBJ2-7, the CDR3 gives the full variable domain: DAMVIQNPRYQVTQFGKPVTLSCSQTLNHNVMYWYQQKSSQAPKLLFHYYDKDFNNEADTPDNFQSRRPNTSFCFLDIRSPGLGDTAMYLCATSPRTETEQYFGPGTRLTVT.

The rearrangement links TRBV20-1 to TRBJ2-1; 12 positions agree with TRBD2. The V and J ends lost 1 base and 5 bases, in that order; junction bases with no gene match: 6. The CDR3 covers 16 residues. Germline V gives CDR1 DFQATT, CDR2 SNEGSKA (reference sequence). CDR3 residues: CSARVAGLAGNNEQFF. The CDR3 DNA is TGCAGTGCTAGAGTCGCGGGACTAGCGGGCAACAATGAGCAGTTCTTC.

This clonotype occurred a few times. The V and J genes are TRBV12-3 or TRBV12-4 and TRBJ1-2; D might be TRBD1 (5 bases). Trimming took 7 bases from V and 5 from J, leaving 14 bases between them. The CDR3 contains 13 residues. The CDR3 nucleotides are TGTGCCAGCACCCCGCAGGGTGGGTATGGCTACACCTTC. Translating gives CASTPQGGYGYTF.

The table lists this clonotype with a few counts. The chain carries TRBV6-2 or TRBV6-3 and TRBJ1-5; D gene ambiguous. There are 13 residues in the CDR3. The V and J ends lost 2 bases and 6 bases respectively, with 8 bases between them. CDR1 MNHEY and CDR2 SVGEGT come from the germline V gene. The CDR3 DNA follows: TGTGCCAGCAGTTACGATTTTAGTCAGCCCCAGCATTTT. This sequence encodes CASSYDFSQPQHF.

This clonotype was observed once. The chain combines TRBV29-1 with TRBJ1-1; D not certain. The germline CDR1 and CDR2 sequences are SQVTM and ANQGSEA. The V end was cut by 3 bases, the J end by 7 bases, with 6 bases between. The CDR3 extends over 10 amino acids. The CDR3 here is CSVEAIEAFF. DNA of the CDR3: TGCAGCGTTGAGGCGATTGAAGCTTTCTTT.

V and J are TRBV6-5 and TRBJ2-7, with 8 bases lining up with TRBD1. This CDR3 has 16 residues. Germline trimming cut 0 bases from V and 5 bases from J; bases unmatched to any gene: 9. Germline V gene sequence: CDR1 MNHEY, CDR2 SVGAGI. CDR3 coding DNA: TGTGCCAGCAGTTACTCGACACTGGACAGGGTCAACGAGCAGTACTTC. Translation: CASSYSTLDRVNEQYF.

This sequence joins TRBV6-5 and TRBJ2-5; 7 bases map to TRBD2. Germline CDR1 MNHEY, CDR2 SVGAGI. The CDR3 spans 13 residues. V trimming: 2 bases; J trimming: 11 bases; junction bases outside the gene matches: 8. CDR3 DNA sequence: TGTGCCAGCAGTTACGAAGGCAGGGAGGGGCAGTACTTC. Residues: CASSYEGREGQYF.

The V gene is TRBV29-1, the J gene TRBJ2-4; TRBD1 might be the D (6 bases). CDR3 size: 13 residues. CDR1 SQVTM and CDR2 ANQGSEA come from the germline V gene. Between the trimmed V and J ends, which lost 7 bases and 3 bases, there was a span of 13 bases. CDR3 in DNA: TGCAGCGGGTCCGAGGACAGCAAAAACATTCAGTACTTC. The encoded protein is CSGSEDSKNIQYF.